This T cell receptor (beta chain) was sequenced in a study of follicular helper T cells after annual influenza vaccination. With regard to this clone: Its antigen remains unknown.

V lost 7 bases to trimming and J lost 2 bases; unmatched junction nucleotides: 6. The CDR3 is 14 residues long. Germline CDR1 reads SGHRS; CDR2 reads YFSETQ. Time point of the sample: 2014-2015 season, 7 days after vaccination. General study findings and limits: Recurrent ICOS+CD38+ cTfh clonotypes included tetramer and AIM influenza-specific ones.

Sequencing of TCRB used Survey level resolution. Clones were sequenced by immunoSEQ multiplex PCR, and TCRdb holds only the in-frame ones, with some missing. The data contain about 10,000 clones, about 85% of them singletons. The sequences come from CXCR5- memory CD4+ T cells sorted from blood, collected 7 days after influenza vaccination. This TCR came from an adult who received the influenza vaccine. The V call is TRBV5-1, the J call TRBJ2-1, with TRBD2 matching over 7 bases. This CDR3 reads CASVGGRAYNEQFF. For the CDR3, the DNA is TGCGCCAGCGTCGGGGGGAGGGCCTACAATGAGCAGTTCTTC.